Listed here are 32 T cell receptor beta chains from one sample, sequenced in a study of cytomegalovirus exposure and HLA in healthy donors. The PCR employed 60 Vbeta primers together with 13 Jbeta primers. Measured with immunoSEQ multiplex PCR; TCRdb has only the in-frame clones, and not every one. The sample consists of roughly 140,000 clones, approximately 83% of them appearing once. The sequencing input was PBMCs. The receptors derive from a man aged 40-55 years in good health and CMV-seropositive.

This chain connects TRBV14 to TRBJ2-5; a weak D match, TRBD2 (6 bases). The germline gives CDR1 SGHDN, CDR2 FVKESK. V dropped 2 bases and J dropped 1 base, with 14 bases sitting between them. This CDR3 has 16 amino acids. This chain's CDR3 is CASSQSAGSLQETQYF. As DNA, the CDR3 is TGTGCCAGCAGCCAATCTGCCGGGAGTCTCCAAGAGACCCAGTACTTC.

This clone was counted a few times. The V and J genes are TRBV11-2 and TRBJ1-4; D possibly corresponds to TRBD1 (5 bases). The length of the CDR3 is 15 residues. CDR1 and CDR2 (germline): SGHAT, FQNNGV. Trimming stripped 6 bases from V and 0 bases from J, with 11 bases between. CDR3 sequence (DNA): TGTGCCAGCAGGAATGGGGCATCAACTAATGAAAAACTGTTTTTT. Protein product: CASRNGASTNEKLFF.

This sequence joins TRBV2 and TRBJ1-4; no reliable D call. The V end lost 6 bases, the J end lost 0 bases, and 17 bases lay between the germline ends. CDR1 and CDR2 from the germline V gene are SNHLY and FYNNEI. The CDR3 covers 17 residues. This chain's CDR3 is CASRTLFQTATNEKLFF. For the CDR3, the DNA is TGTGCCAGCAGAACCCTCTTTCAAACAGCAACTAATGAAAAACTGTTTTTT.

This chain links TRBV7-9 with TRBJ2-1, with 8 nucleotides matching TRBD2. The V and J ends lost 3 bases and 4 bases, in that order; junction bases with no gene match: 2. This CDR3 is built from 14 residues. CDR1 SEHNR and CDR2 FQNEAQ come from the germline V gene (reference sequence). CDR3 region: CASSLTSVYNEQFF. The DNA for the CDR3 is TGTGCCAGCAGCTTGACTAGCGTGTACAATGAGCAGTTCTTC.

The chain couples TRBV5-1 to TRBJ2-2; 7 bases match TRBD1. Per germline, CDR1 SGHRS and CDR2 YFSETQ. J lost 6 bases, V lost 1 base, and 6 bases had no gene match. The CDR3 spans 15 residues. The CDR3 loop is CASSLPIQGAGELFF. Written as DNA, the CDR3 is TGCGCCAGCAGCTTGCCAATCCAGGGGGCCGGGGAGCTGTTTTTT.

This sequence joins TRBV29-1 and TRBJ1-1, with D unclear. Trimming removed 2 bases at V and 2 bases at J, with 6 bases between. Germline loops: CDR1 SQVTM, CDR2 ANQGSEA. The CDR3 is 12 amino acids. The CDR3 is CSVELTNTEAFF. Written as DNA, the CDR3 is TGCAGCGTTGAACTGACTAACACTGAAGCTTTCTTT.

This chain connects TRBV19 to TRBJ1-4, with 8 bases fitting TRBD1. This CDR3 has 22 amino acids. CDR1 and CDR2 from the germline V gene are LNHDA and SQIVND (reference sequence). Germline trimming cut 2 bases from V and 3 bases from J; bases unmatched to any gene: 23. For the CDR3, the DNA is TGTGCCAGTAGTATATGTAGGCCTACAGGACAGGGTGTTTATCCGGCTAATGAAAAACTGTTTTTT. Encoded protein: CASSICRPTGQGVYPANEKLFF.

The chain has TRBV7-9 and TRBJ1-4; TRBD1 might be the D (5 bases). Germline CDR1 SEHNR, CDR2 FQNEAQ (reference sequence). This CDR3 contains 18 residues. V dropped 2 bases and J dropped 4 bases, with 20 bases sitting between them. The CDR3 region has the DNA TGTGCCAGCAGCTTACCCACGATGGGGCAGCCGAATAATGAAAAACTGTTTTTT. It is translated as CASSLPTMGQPNNEKLFF.

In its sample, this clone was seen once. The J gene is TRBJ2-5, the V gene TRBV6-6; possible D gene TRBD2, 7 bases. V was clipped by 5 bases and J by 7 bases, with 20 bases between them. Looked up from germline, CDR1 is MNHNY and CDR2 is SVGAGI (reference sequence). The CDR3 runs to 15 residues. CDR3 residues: CASSQFGGAYGTQYF. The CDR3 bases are TGTGCCAGCAGTCAGTTTGGGGGGGCCTATGGGACCCAGTACTTC.

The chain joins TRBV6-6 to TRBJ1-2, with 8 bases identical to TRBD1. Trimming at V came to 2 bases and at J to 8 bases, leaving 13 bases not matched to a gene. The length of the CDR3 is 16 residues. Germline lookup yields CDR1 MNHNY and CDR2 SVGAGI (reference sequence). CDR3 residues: CASSYPYLGQASGYTF. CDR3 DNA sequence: TGTGCCAGCAGTTACCCATACTTGGGACAGGCCAGCGGCTACACCTTC.

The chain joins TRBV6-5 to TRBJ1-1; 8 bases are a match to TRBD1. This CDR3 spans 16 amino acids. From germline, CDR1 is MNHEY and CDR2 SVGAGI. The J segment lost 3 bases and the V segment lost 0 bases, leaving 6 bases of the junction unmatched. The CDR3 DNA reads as TGTGCCAGCAGTTACTCGTTTCAGGGGGCTGACACTGAAGCTTTCTTT. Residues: CASSYSFQGADTEAFF.

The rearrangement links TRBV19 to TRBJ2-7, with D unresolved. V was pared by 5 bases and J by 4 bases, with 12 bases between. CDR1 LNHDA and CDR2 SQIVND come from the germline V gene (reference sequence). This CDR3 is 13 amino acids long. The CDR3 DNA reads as TGTGCCAGTAGTCTCCGGTACGGGTACGAGCAGTACTTC. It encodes CASSLRYGYEQYF.

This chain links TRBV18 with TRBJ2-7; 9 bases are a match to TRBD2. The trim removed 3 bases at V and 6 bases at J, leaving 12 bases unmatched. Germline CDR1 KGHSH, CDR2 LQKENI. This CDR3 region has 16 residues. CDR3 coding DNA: TGTGCCAGCTCACCGACGCGGGGGGGCGGTCCAGGCGAGCAGTACTTC. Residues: CASSPTRGGGPGEQYF. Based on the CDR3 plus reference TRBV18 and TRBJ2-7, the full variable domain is NAGVMQNPRHLVRRRGQEARLRCSPMKGHSHVYWYRQLPEEGLKFMVYLQKENIIDESGMPKERFSAEFPKEGPSILRIQQVVRGDSAAYFCASSPTRGGGPGEQYFGPGTRLTVT.

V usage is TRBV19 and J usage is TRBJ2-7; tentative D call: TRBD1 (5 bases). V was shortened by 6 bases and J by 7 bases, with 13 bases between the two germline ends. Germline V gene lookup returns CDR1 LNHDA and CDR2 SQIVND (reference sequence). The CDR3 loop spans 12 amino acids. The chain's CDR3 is CASSLGVAEQYF. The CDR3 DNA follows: TGTGCCAGTAGCCTAGGGGTGGCGGAGCAGTACTTC.

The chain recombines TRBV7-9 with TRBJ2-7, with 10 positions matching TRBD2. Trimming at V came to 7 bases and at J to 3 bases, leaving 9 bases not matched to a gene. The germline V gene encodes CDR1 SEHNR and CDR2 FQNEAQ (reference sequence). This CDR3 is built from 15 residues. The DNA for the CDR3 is TGTGCCAGCACCTCACAACTAGCGGGGCTCTACGAGCAGTACTTC. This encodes CASTSQLAGLYEQYF.

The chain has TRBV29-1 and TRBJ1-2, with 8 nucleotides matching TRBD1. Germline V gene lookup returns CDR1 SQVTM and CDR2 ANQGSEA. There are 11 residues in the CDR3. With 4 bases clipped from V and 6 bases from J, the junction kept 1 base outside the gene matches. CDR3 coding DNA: TGCAGCGTTGCCAGGGGGCATGGCTACACCTTC. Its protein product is CSVARGHGYTF. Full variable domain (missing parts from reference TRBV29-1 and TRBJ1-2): SAVISQKPSRDICQRGTSLTIQCQVDSQVTMMFWYRQQPGQSLTLIATANQGSEATYESGFVIDKFPISRPNLTFSTLTVSNMSPEDSSIYLCSVARGHGYTFGSGTRLTVV.

CDR3 loop: CAISDAADISTDTQYF. CDR3 DNA: TGTGCCATCAGTGATGCGGCGGATATTAGCACAGATACGCAGTATTTT. V usage is TRBV10-3 and J usage is TRBJ2-3; D is undetermined. Looked up from germline, CDR1 is ENHRY and CDR2 is SYGVKD. The CDR3 has 16 residues. Trimming took 3 bases from V and 0 from J, leaving 13 bases between them.

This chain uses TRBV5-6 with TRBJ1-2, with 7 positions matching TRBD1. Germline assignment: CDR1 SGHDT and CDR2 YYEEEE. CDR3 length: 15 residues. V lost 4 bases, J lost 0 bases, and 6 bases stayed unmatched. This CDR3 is CASSPFGTANYGYTF. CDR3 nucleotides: TGTGCCAGCAGCCCATTCGGGACAGCTAACTATGGCTACACCTTC.

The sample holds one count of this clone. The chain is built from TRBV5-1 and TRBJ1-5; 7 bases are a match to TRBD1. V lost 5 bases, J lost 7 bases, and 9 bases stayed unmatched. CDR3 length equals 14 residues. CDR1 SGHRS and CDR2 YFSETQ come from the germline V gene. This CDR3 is CASRATGEHQPQHF. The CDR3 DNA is TGCGCCAGCAGGGCAACAGGGGAGCACCAGCCCCAGCATTTT.

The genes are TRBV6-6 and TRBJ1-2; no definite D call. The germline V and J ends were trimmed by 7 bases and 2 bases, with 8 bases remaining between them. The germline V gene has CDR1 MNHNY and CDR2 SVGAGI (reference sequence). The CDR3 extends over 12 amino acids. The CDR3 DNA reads TGTGCCAGCACTACAGAGAACTATGGCTACACCTTC. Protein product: CASTTENYGYTF.

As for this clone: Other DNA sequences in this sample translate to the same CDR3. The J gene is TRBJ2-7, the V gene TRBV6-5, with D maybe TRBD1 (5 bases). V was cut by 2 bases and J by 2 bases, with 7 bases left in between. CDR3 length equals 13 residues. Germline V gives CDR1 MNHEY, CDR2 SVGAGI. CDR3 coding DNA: TGTGCCAGCAGTTACAGGGGCCCCTACGAGCAGTACTTC. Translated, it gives CASSYRGPYEQYF.

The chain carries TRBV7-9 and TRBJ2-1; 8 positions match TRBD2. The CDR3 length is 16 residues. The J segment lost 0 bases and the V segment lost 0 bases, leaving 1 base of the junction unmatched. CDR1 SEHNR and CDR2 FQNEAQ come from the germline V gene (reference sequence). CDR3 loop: CASSLALADSYNEQFF. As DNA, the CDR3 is TGTGCCAGCAGCTTAGCACTAGCGGACTCCTACAATGAGCAGTTCTTC. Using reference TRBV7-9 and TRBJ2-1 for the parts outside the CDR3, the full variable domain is DTGVSQNPRHKITKRGQNVTFRCDPISEHNRLYWYRQTLGQGPEFLTYFQNEAQLEKSRLLSDRFSAERPKGSFSTLEIQRTEQGDSAMYLCASSLALADSYNEQFFGPGTRLTVL.

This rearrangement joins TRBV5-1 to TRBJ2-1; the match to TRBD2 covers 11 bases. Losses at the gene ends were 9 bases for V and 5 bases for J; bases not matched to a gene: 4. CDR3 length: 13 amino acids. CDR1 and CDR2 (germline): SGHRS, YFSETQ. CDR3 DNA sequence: TGCGCCACCGGGACTAGCGGAGACAATGAGCAGTTCTTC. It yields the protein CATGTSGDNEQFF.

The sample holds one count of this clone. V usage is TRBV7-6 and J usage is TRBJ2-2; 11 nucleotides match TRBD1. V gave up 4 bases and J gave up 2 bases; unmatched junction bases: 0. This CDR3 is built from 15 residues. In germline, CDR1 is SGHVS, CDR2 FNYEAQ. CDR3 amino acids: CASSWTGGNTGELFF. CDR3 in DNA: TGTGCCAGCAGCTGGACAGGGGGCAACACCGGGGAGCTGTTTTTT.

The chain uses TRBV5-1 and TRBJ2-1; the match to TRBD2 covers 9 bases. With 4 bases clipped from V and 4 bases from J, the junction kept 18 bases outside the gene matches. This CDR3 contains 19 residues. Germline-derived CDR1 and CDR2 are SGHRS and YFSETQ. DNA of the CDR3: TGCGCCAGCAGCCCCTCCCCCCTAGCGGGAACTCGGAATTACAATGAGCAGTTCTTC. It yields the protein CASSPSPLAGTRNYNEQFF.

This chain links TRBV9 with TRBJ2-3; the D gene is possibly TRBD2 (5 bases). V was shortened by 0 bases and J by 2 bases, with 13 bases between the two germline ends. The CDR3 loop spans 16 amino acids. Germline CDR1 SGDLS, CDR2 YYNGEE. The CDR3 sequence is CASSVANGINTDTQYF. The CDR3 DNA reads TGTGCCAGCAGCGTAGCAAACGGGATAAACACAGATACGCAGTATTTT. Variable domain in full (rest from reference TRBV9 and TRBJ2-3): DSGVTQTPKHLITATGQRVTLRCSPRSGDLSVYWYQQSLDQGLQFLIQYYNGEERAKGNILERFSAQQFPDLHSELNLSSLELGDSALYFCASSVANGINTDTQYFGPGTRLTVL.

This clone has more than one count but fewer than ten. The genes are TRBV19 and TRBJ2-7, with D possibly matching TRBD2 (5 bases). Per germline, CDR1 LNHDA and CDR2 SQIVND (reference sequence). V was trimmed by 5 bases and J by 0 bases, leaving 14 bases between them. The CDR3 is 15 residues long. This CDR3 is CASSPMRRSSYEQYF. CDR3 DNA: TGTGCCAGTAGTCCGATGAGGAGGAGCTCCTACGAGCAGTACTTC.

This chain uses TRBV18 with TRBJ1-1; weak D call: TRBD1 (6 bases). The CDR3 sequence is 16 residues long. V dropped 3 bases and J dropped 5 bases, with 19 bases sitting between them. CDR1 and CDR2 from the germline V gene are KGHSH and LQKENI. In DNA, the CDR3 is TGTGCCAGCTCACCCAACAGGGCTTCCTCTGGGACTGAAGCTTTCTTT. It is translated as CASSPNRASSGTEAFF.

Here the CDR3 DNA reads TGTGCCAGTAGTATAGATGGCCCACTAGCGGGAGCACGTGAGCAGTTCTTC. It yields the protein CASSIDGPLAGAREQFF. This chain uses TRBV19 with TRBJ2-1; 11 bases match TRBD2. V was pared by 0 bases and J by 9 bases, with 10 bases of the junction left unmatched. CDR3 length: 17 residues. Germline V gene sequence: CDR1 LNHDA, CDR2 SQIVND (reference sequence).

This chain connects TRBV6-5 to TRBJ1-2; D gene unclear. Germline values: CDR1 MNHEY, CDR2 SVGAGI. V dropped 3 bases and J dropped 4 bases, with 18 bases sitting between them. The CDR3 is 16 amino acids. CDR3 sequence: CASSYFINAGGYGYTF. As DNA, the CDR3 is TGTGCCAGCAGTTATTTTATTAACGCGGGCGGCTATGGCTACACCTTC.

CDR3 sequence (DNA): TGTGCCAGCAGCTTGACAAGGGGGCATCAGCCCCAGCATTTT. Its translation: CASSLTRGHQPQHF. The chain uses TRBV5-6 and TRBJ1-5, with 7 bases that match TRBD1. The ends lost 1 base at V and 5 bases at J; junction bases unmatched: 3. Germline lookup yields CDR1 SGHDT and CDR2 YYEEEE. This CDR3 is built from 14 residues.

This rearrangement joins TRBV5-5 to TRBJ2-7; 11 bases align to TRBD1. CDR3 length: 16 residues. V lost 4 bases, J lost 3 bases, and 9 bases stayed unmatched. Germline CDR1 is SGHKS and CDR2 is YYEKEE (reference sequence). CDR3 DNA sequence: TGTGCCAGCAGCCCCGGGACAGGGGGGTTTTTCTACGAGCAGTACTTC. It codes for CASSPGTGGFFYEQYF.